This T cell receptor (beta chain) was obtained from a study of blood T cell repertoires in COVID-19. Study-wide background: T cells, B-cell-depleted T cells, or PBMCs provided the cDNA or gDNA that served as material.

Germline lookup yields CDR1 MNHNY and CDR2 SVGAGI (reference sequence). This CDR3 spans 14 amino acids. Trimming left V 7 bases short and J 1 base short, with 10 bases between. Original handling: Counts of nucleated cells, estimated from reference gene primer amplification, were obtained. The method was immunoSEQ multiplex PCR; TCRdb's version includes in-frame clones alone and lacks a portion of them. V and J calls and clone size are given by that table; D and trimming were obtained from the DNA. Found here are some 76,000 clones, around nine tenths of them singletons; the top ten hold under 6.5%. The sequencing input was peripheral blood. The receptor was isolated from a human donor in a cohort sampled during active COVID-19. The V call is TRBV6-6, the J call TRBJ2-2, with D perhaps matching TRBD1 (5 bases). The CDR3 DNA sequence: TGTGCCAGCATCGTAGGACAGAACACCGGGGAGCTGTTTTTT. It specifies CASIVGQNTGELFF.